This T cell receptor beta chain was retrieved from a study of beta chain features in type 1 diabetes. The wider study: Patients shared similar age, gender and cell yields with healthy donors. Study results and caveats: Moderate yet significant TCRB CDR3 shortening was seen in Type 1 diabetes patients in all four CD4+ subsets.

Of note for this clone: The antigen is undetermined.

Expressed TCRB transcripts were sequenced because the entire RNA isolate underwent reverse transcription. Data came from immunoSEQ multiplex PCR; TCRdb stores just in-frame clones and leaves some out. This table holds 680,000 or so clones, 13% found once. Trimming pared 5 bases from V and 1 base from J, leaving 10 bases between. Germline assignment: CDR1 SGHTA and CDR2 FQGTGA. The CDR3 has 14 residues. Sorted cells reached over 95% purity in every population. The chain is built from TRBV7-3 and TRBJ2-3; D is perhaps TRBD2 (7 bases). Sequenced material: naive CD4+ T cells from blood. The clonotype originates from a man aged 18 to 30 with type 1 diabetes. The CDR3 region has the DNA TGTGCCAGCAGCCGGGGGGCGGGCACAGATACGCAGTATTTT. It encodes CASSRGAGTDTQYF.